This T cell receptor beta chain is from a study of untreated major depressive disorder. Study conclusions and caveats: TRBV25-01 and TRBV02-01 followed the flow pattern without significance. Compared with controls, depressed patients showed more TRBV05-01 (Vbeta 5.1) usage in CD4+ T cells. Each subject's top five TRBV05-01 clones were all private.

Clones were read by immunoSEQ multiplex PCR, and TCRdb kept only the in-frame ones, dropping some. The sample holds 25,000 to 30,000 clones; 91% are singletons and the top ten take roughly 0.72%. This CDR3 has 12 amino acids. Losses at the gene ends were 0 bases for V and 11 bases for J; bases not matched to a gene: 2. CDR1 SGHNT and CDR2 YENEEA come from the germline V gene. Each depressed patient was pairwise matched to a non-depressed control for sex, age, current smoking status and body mass index. Points on this clone: The antigen is not known.

The specimen was CD4+ T cells from PBMCs. This sequence was found in a woman aged 25 to 39 with major depressive disorder. The chain employs TRBV11-3 and TRBJ2-7, with 9 bases lining up with TRBD2. The CDR3 region has the DNA TGTGCCAGCAGCTTAGAGGCTAGCGGGGAGTACTTC. It encodes CASSLEASGEYF.